One sample yielded the 3 T cell receptor beta chains listed below, sequenced in a study of T cell responses to AZD1222 COVID-19 vaccine. Profiled with immunoSEQ multiplex PCR; TCRdb holds only in-frame clones, not every one. The table records about 59,000 clones, about 88% of them present only once. Material: peripheral blood, obtained 28 days after the second AZD1222 dose. These receptors originate from an adult who received the AZD1222 COVID-19 vaccine.

The chain uses TRBV13 and TRBJ1-1, with D possibly matching TRBD1 (5 bases). Germline lookup yields CDR1 PRHDT and CDR2 FYEKMQ (reference sequence). V lost 0 bases, J lost 5 bases, and 13 bases lay in between. The CDR3 is 15 residues long. For the CDR3, the DNA is TGTGCCAGCAGCTTAGGTCCAGGGAGGTTGACTGAAGCTTTCTTT. The encoded protein is CASSLGPGRLTEAFF.

The chain carries TRBV7-9 and TRBJ2-3, with TRBD2 matching 12 bases. This CDR3 comprises 16 residues. Unmatched junction bases numbered 9, after V lost 5 bases and J lost 6 bases. CDR1 and CDR2 (germline): SEHNR, FQNEAQ (reference sequence). The CDR3 sequence is CASSTPTSGSGDTQYF. As DNA, the CDR3 is TGTGCCAGCAGCACCCCGACTAGCGGGAGCGGGGATACGCAGTATTTT. Combining the CDR3 with reference TRBV7-9 and TRBJ2-3 gives the whole variable domain DTGVSQNPRHKITKRGQNVTFRCDPISEHNRLYWYRQTLGQGPEFLTYFQNEAQLEKSRLLSDRFSAERPKGSFSTLEIQRTEQGDSAMYLCASSTPTSGSGDTQYFGPGTRLTVL.

The rearrangement links TRBV7-9 to TRBJ1-6; D not resolved. Trimming stripped 5 bases from V and 10 bases from J, with 12 bases between. The CDR3 runs 13 residues. The V gene's germline CDR1 is SEHNR and CDR2 FQNEAQ (reference sequence). The CDR3 DNA reads as TGTGCCAGCAGCGAGCCGGGCAGCTCACCCCTCCACTTT. It is translated as CASSEPGSSPLHF.